This TCR beta chain was documented in a study of blood T cell repertoires in COVID-19. Sequenced by immunoSEQ multiplex PCR; TCRdb stores in-frame clones only, minus some. The sample lists 200,000 to 250,000 clones; 90% were seen once. Germline CDR1 SGHRS, CDR2 YFSETQ. The ends lost 4 bases at V and 8 bases at J; junction bases unmatched: 12. This CDR3 is built from 15 residues. The sample comprised PBMCs or T cells enriched from blood (not recorded which). The chain uses TRBV5-1 and TRBJ2-1; the match to TRBD1 covers 7 bases. The origin of this receptor is a man aged 30 to 45 who had been exposed to COVID-19. DNA of the CDR3: TGCGCCAGCAGCCCGAGACAGGGTCCCCTTTATGAGCAGTTCTTC. Translation: CASSPRQGPLYEQFF.